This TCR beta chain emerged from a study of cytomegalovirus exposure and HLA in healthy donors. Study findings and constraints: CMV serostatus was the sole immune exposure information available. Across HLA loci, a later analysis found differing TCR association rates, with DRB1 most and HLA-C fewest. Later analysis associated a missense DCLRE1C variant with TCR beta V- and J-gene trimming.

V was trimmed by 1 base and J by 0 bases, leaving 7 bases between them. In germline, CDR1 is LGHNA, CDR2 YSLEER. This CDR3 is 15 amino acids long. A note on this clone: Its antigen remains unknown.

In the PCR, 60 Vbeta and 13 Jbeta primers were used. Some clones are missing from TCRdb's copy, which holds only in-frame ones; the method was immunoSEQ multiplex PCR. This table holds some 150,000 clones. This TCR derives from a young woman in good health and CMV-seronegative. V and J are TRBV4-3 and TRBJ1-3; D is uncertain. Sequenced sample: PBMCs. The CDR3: CASSQVDPSGNTIYF. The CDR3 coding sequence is TGCGCCAGCAGCCAAGTAGATCCCTCTGGAAACACCATATATTTT.